These 22 T cell receptor beta chains were sequenced from one sample in a study of T cells in Graves' hyperthyroidism and ophthalmopathy. RNA transcripts served as the template for amplifying TCR beta CDR3 regions. The study used the HTBI primer set for a first-round RT-PCR of the TCR CDR3. TCRdb reprocessed the multiplex PCR reads with MiXCR, giving one entry per CDR3 protein. The table lists approximately 620,000 distinct CDR3 sequences, roughly 15% of them singletons. The material sequenced was blood. All receptors come from a woman in her thirties or forties with Graves' ophthalmopathy.

In its sample, this clonotype was seen a few times. J is TRBJ2-7 and V is TRBV7-9; 9 positions agree with TRBD1. Looked up from germline, CDR1 is SEHNR and CDR2 is FQNEAQ (reference sequence). Trimming at V came to 3 bases and at J to 5 bases, leaving 8 bases not matched to a gene. CDR3 size: 15 residues. Here the CDR3 DNA reads TGTGCCAGCAGCTTGACCGGACAGGGGACGGACGAGCAGTACTTC. Its translation: CASSLTGQGTDEQYF.

A few counts support this clonotype. V usage is TRBV28 and J usage is TRBJ1-1; the match to TRBD1 covers 10 bases. Germline values: CDR1 MDHEN, CDR2 SYDVKM. CDR3 length: 15 amino acids. With 5 bases clipped from V and 6 bases from J, the junction kept 9 bases outside the gene matches. For the CDR3, the DNA is TGTGCCAGCAGTCCGAGGGACAGGGGCTCCCCTGAAGCTTTCTTT. As protein: CASSPRDRGSPEAFF. The full variable domain, rest sourced from reference TRBV28 and TRBJ1-1, is DVKVTQSSRYLVKRTGEKVFLECVQDMDHENMFWYRQDPGLGLRLIYFSYDVKMKEKGDIPEGYSVSREKKERFSLILESASTNQTSMYLCASSPRDRGSPEAFFGQGTRLTVV.

This clonotype was picked up many times. The chain joins TRBV6-6 to TRBJ2-3; D is perhaps TRBD2 (6 bases). Trimming shortened V by 0 bases and J by 6 bases, and 10 bases separated the two germline ends. This CDR3 is 14 amino acids long. Germline lookup yields CDR1 MNHNY and CDR2 SVGAGI (reference sequence). CDR3 sequence: CASSYSKRGDTQYF. CDR3 nucleotides: TGTGCCAGCAGTTACTCGAAACGGGGGGATACGCAGTATTTT.

The chain employs TRBV6-5 and TRBJ1-5; D is perhaps TRBD1 (5 bases). Germline CDR1 MNHEY, CDR2 SVGAGI. The CDR3 consists of 15 residues. Trimming removed 3 bases at V and 4 bases at J, with 13 bases between. In DNA, the CDR3 is TGTGCCAGCAGTTATGGAGGGGCGCCAAATCAGCCCCAGCATTTT. Protein product: CASSYGGAPNQPQHF.

The table lists this clonotype with many counts. The CDR3 coding sequence is TGTGCCAGCAGTTTAGGGGACAGGGGTCCCTGGGGTGGCTACACCTTC. Protein: CASSLGDRGPWGGYTF. The chain has TRBV28 and TRBJ1-2, with TRBD1 matching over 10 bases. Germline CDR1 and CDR2: MDHEN and SYDVKM. Unmatched junction bases numbered 10, after V lost 2 bases and J lost 7 bases. The CDR3 is 16 amino acids.

This clonotype came up a few times. The CDR3 spells CASTPGPASGEQYF. The CDR3 coding sequence is TGTGCCAGCACCCCGGGTCCAGCGTCTGGCGAGCAGTACTTC. V gene TRBV12-3 or TRBV12-4 combines with J gene TRBJ2-7; no firm D call. Trimming took 7 bases from V and 6 from J, leaving 19 bases between them. The CDR3 is 14 amino acids.

This clonotype was seen more than once but under ten times. CDR3 loop: CASSVGGTGSTDTQYF. The CDR3 DNA reads TGTGCCAGCAGCGTAGGAGGGACAGGGAGCACAGATACGCAGTATTTT. The V call is TRBV9, the J call TRBJ2-3, with 9 bases aligning to TRBD1. Germline V gene lookup returns CDR1 SGDLS and CDR2 YYNGEE. This CDR3 is 16 amino acids long. Unmatched junction bases numbered 2, after V lost 0 bases and J lost 0 bases.

This clonotype turned up a few times. This chain uses TRBV6-1 with TRBJ1-6, with D uncertain. The germline V and J ends were trimmed by 3 bases and 8 bases, with 11 bases remaining between them. The CDR3 has 14 amino acids. Per the germline V gene, CDR1 is MNHNS and CDR2 is SASEGT. The CDR3 is CASSDRASDSPLHF. For the CDR3, the DNA is TGTGCCAGCAGTGATCGGGCATCGGATTCACCCCTCCACTTT.

At least ten counts were recorded for this clonotype. V usage is TRBV18 and J usage is TRBJ2-3, with D possibly TRBD1 on 6 matching bases. Germline lookup yields CDR1 KGHSH and CDR2 LQKENI. This CDR3 is built from 13 residues. V was cut by 3 bases and J by 2 bases, with 6 bases left in between. CDR3 bases: TGTGCCAGCTCACCGGGGGCCACAGATACGCAGTATTTT. It codes for CASSPGATDTQYF.

The J gene is TRBJ2-1, the V gene TRBV10-2, with 8 bases identical to TRBD2. The CDR3 spans 14 residues. Per germline, CDR1 WSHSY and CDR2 SAAADI. J lost 8 bases, V lost 2 bases, and 5 bases had no gene match. CDR3 DNA: TGCGCCAGCAGTGAGCCGGGAGGGCCTCATGAGCAGTTCTTC. Translating it yields CASSEPGGPHEQFF.

The table lists this clonotype with a few counts. This chain joins TRBV20-1 and TRBJ2-3; the D gene is possibly TRBD2 (6 bases). With 5 bases removed from V and 4 bases from J, the gap between germline ends came to 19 bases. Germline V CDR1 and CDR2: DFQATT, SNEGSKA (reference sequence). CDR3 length: 15 residues. The CDR3 bases are TGCAGTGCTGGCAAAGTGAGCGGGTTCGCAGATACGCAGTATTTT. Translated: CSAGKVSGFADTQYF.

Many counts were recorded for this clonotype. The rearrangement links TRBV11-2 to TRBJ2-1; D perhaps matches TRBD1 (6 bases). Per germline, CDR1 SGHAT and CDR2 FQNNGV. The CDR3 runs 13 residues. V was pared by 8 bases and J by 6 bases, with 14 bases between. The CDR3 is CASSRPGVNEQFF. CDR3 nucleotides: TGTGCCAGCTCTCGACCAGGGGTCAATGAGCAGTTCTTC.

The rearrangement links TRBV7-2 to TRBJ1-4; D call uncertain. Germline CDR1 SGHTA, CDR2 FQGNSA. Trimming left V 5 bases short and J 13 bases short, with 14 bases between. The CDR3 has 12 residues. The CDR3 reads CASSQTGIALFF. In nucleotides, the CDR3 is TGTGCCAGCAGCCAAACGGGAATCGCACTGTTTTTT.

The chain has TRBV4-1 and TRBJ1-1; 7 bases are shared with TRBD1. The CDR3 consists of 15 residues. Germline V gives CDR1 MGHRA, CDR2 YSYEKL. V gave up 0 bases and J gave up 8 bases; unmatched junction bases: 9. The CDR3 sequence is CASSQDPQGIREAFF. The CDR3 nucleotides are TGCGCCAGCAGCCAAGATCCACAGGGGATTAGGGAAGCTTTCTTT.

This clonotype turned up a few times. CDR3 coding DNA: TGTGCCAGTGGGACTAGCGCCGAGCAGTACTTC. Its translation is CASGTSAEQYF. This sequence joins TRBV7-9 and TRBJ2-7, with 10 bases identical to TRBD2. Germline CDR1 reads SEHNR; CDR2 reads FQNEAQ (reference sequence). The CDR3 extends over 11 amino acids. V lost 9 bases, J lost 6 bases, and 2 bases stayed unmatched.

This clonotype turned up a few times. V and J are TRBV28 and TRBJ2-7; D is tentatively TRBD1 or TRBD2 (7 bases each). This CDR3 is 17 amino acids long. Germline lookup yields CDR1 MDHEN and CDR2 SYDVKM. The ends were cut back, 10 bases at V and 3 bases at J, with 28 bases in the middle. Here the CDR3 reads CAIQGGGGASVIYEQYF. DNA of the CDR3: TGTGCCATCCAGGGGGGGGGGGGGGCTAGCGTAATCTACGAGCAGTACTTC.

The chain has TRBV4-1 and TRBJ2-7, with D unclear. Trimming cost V 4 bases and J 4 bases, with 11 bases left between them. This CDR3 region has 13 residues. The germline V gene has CDR1 MGHRA and CDR2 YSYEKL. The CDR3 DNA is TGCGCCAGCAGCCCTGATGTATGGTACGAGCAGTACTTC. Protein sequence: CASSPDVWYEQYF.

This clonotype was recorded at least ten times. The chain has TRBV27 and TRBJ2-7; a possible D gene is TRBD2 (6 bases). Per the germline V gene, CDR1 is MNHEY and CDR2 is SMNVEV (reference sequence). The CDR3 runs 14 residues. With 3 bases removed from V and 4 bases from J, the gap between germline ends came to 13 bases. The CDR3 sequence is CASSFAGLYYEQYF. The DNA for the CDR3 is TGTGCCAGCAGTTTCGCGGGACTCTATTACGAGCAGTACTTC.

The chain recombines TRBV29-1 with TRBJ2-3; D gene unclear. CDR3 length equals 13 residues. V lost 5 bases and J lost 0, with 9 bases in between. Germline V gives CDR1 SQVTM, CDR2 ANQGSEA. The CDR3 here is CSVYSGSTDTQYF. CDR3 sequence (DNA): TGCAGCGTTTACTCCGGGAGCACAGATACGCAGTATTTT.

This clonotype was observed a handful of times. This rearrangement joins TRBV5-1 to TRBJ2-3; TRBD2 might be the D (7 bases). The CDR3 contains 18 residues. V dropped 4 bases and J dropped 6 bases, with 27 bases sitting between them. The germline V gene has CDR1 SGHRS and CDR2 YFSETQ. The DNA for the CDR3 is TGCGCCAGCAGCCTTCAGGGGCGCGGGGGCACTGGGGCGGATACGCAGTATTTT. This codes for CASSLQGRGGTGADTQYF.

The sample holds many counts of this clonotype. The V and J genes are TRBV6-1 and TRBJ1-1; no definite D call. The germline CDR1 and CDR2 sequences are MNHNS and SASEGT. V lost 0 bases, J lost 1 base, and 6 bases lay in between. There are 14 residues in the CDR3. The CDR3: CASSEAEENTEAFF. In DNA, the CDR3 is TGTGCCAGCAGTGAAGCCGAGGAGAACACTGAAGCTTTCTTT.

This clonotype was picked up a small number of times. CDR3 in DNA: TGTGCCAGCAGTGAAAGGACTAGCGGGTCATTTAAAGAGACCCAGTACTTC. Protein: CASSERTSGSFKETQYF. J is TRBJ2-5 and V is TRBV6-1; TRBD2 matches at 11 bases. V trimming: 2 bases; J trimming: 3 bases; junction bases outside the gene matches: 8. This CDR3 spans 17 amino acids. Germline assignment: CDR1 MNHNS and CDR2 SASEGT.